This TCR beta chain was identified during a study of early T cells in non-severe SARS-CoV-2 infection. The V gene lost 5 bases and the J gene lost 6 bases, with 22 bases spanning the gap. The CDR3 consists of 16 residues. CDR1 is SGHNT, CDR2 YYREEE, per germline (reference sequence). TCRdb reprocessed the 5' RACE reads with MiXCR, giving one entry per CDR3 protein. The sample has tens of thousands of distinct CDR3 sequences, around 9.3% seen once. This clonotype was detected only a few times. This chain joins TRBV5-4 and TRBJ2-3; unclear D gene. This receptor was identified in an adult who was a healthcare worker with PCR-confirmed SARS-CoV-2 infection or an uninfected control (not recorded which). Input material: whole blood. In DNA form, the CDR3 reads TGTGCCAGCAGAAGTCTCTCCGGCCCGGTGGGTGATACGCAGTATTTT. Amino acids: CASRSLSGPVGDTQYF.